This T cell receptor beta chain derives from a study of OX40 agonist ivuxolimab in advanced cancers. The study, taken as a whole, reports: The study found among the lowest clonal expansion in partial responders at 0.1-3.0 mg/kg. In general, CD8+ T cells held more expanded clones than CD4+ did, on average. In the 0.1 to 3.0 mg/kg range, CD4+ and CD8+ blood T cells had expanded clonally by week 6.

Remarks on this clone: Its specificity is not known. The same CDR3 is also encoded by other DNA sequences in this sample.

Produced via immunoSEQ multiplex PCR; TCRdb's table is partial and in-frame only. The sample lists about 15,000 clones, 78% occurring once. After removal of 6 bases from V and 8 bases from J, the junction contained 11 bases not matched to a gene. Germline CDR1 MNHEY, CDR2 SVGAGI. The CDR3 contains 15 residues. The sequencing used CD4+ or CD8+ T cells sorted from blood, collected in a trial of the OX40 agonist ivuxolimab. The clonotype was recovered from an adult with an advanced solid tumor such as melanoma, head and neck, liver or kidney cancer. V usage is TRBV6-5 and J usage is TRBJ2-2; 8 bases line up with TRBD1. CDR3 residues: CASSPSPGGIGELFF. CDR3 DNA: TGTGCCAGCAGCCCGTCACCAGGGGGCATTGGGGAGCTGTTTTTT.